Sequencing of this TCR beta chain was carried out in a study of T cells in localized non-small cell lung cancer. Using immunoSEQ multiplex PCR, the repertoire was profiled, and TCRdb retains in-frame clones only, with some absent. The profile covers tens of thousands of clones, with 88% appearing a single time and about 2.8% taken by the ten largest. The sequence derives from a female donor aged 60 or older with stage I squamous cell lung carcinoma. Sequences were derived from peripheral blood, sampled before any cancer treatment.

The chain's CDR3 is CASSLRGGGRAEETQYF. As DNA, the CDR3 is TGTGCCAGCAGCCTGAGAGGGGGCGGGAGGGCCGAGGAGACCCAGTACTTC. This chain links TRBV11-1 with TRBJ2-5; TRBD2 matches at 9 bases. CDR3 length: 17 amino acids. V shed 5 bases, J shed 5 bases, and the junction held 15 bases outside the gene matches. CDR1 SGHAT and CDR2 FQDESV come from the germline V gene (reference sequence). Looking up the rest from reference TRBV11-1 and TRBJ2-5 gives the full variable domain: EAEVAQSPRYKITEKSQAVAFWCDPISGHATLYWYRQILGQGPELLVQFQDESVVDDSQLPKDRFSAERLKGVDSTLKIQPAELGDSAMYLCASSLRGGGRAEETQYFGPGTRLLVL.